This T cell receptor (beta chain) stems from a study of blood T cell repertoires in COVID-19. Overall study: The United States, Italy and Spain provided the acute and convalescent COVID-19 samples. Sources were T cells, B-cell-depleted T cells, or PBMCs; the material itself was cDNA or gDNA.

In the original workflow: Amplification of reference gene primers provided the estimated nucleated cell counts. Produced via immunoSEQ multiplex PCR; TCRdb's table is partial and in-frame only. V and J calls plus clone size are reproduced from that table; the DNA served to infer D and trimming. The sample yields around 700,000 clones, 70% to 90% seen once. The CDR3 contains 17 residues. The germline V gene has CDR1 LGHNA and CDR2 YSLEER. Between the trimmed V and J ends, which lost 2 bases and 5 bases, there was a span of 19 bases. Sequencing was performed on peripheral blood. The chain recombines TRBV4-3 with TRBJ2-1, with D uncertain. The sequence came from a woman aged 18-29 years with acute or convalescent COVID-19. CDR3 sequence (DNA): TGCGCCAGCAGCCAATGGGCATGGCAGTTCGTCCACAATGAGCAGTTCTTC. Its protein product is CASSQWAWQFVHNEQFF.